This T cell receptor beta chain originates from a study of prognosis after radiotherapy for stage I lung cancer. Regarding the study as a whole: Reports indicated that TRBV and TRBJ gene usage differed between patients with and without metastases, including differences in some 10 V and a couple of J genes after SBRT.

With two time points in the design, approximately 6 milliliters of peripheral blood were drawn at each one. The germline V gene has CDR1 SGHTA and CDR2 FQGTGA. Trimming at V came to 4 bases and at J to 5 bases, leaving 7 bases not matched to a gene. This CDR3 spans 14 amino acids. This clonotype appeared many times. No antigen is known for it. Genomic DNA yielded TCR beta CDR3, amplified by two-round multiplex PCR. Primers were specific to each TRBV and TRBJ gene in first-round PCR. A single record per CDR3 protein comes from TCRdb applying MiXCR to the multiplex PCR reads. The sample records about 24,000 distinct CDR3 sequences, more than 35% being singletons.

The receptor was isolated from a donor aged 50 or older with non-small cell lung cancer. This chain connects TRBV7-3 to TRBJ2-5; 7 bases match TRBD1. Sequenced material: PBMCs, taken before or after stereotactic body radiation therapy (not recorded which). The CDR3 protein is CASSSDRAPETQYF. Written as DNA, the CDR3 is TGTGCCAGCAGCTCAGACAGGGCACCGGAGACCCAGTACTTC.